The 7 T cell receptor beta chains listed next were all sequenced from one sample in a study of vaccination effects on CD4 cells after COVID-19. Some clones are missing from TCRdb's copy, which holds only in-frame ones; the method was immunoSEQ multiplex PCR. The data contain 70,000 to 75,000 clones, 60% to 80% of them singletons. Antigens for these TCRs are unknown. Cultured cells yielded isolated CD4+ T cells after around 9 days. Sequencing used CD4+ T cells from PBMCs cultured without peptide, obtained before COVID-19 vaccination. The receptors originated from a human donor who received a COVID-19 vaccine.

This clone occurred a few times. The chain has TRBV19 and TRBJ1-2; a possible D gene is TRBD1 (5 bases). Looked up from germline, CDR1 is LNHDA and CDR2 is SQIVND (reference sequence). CDR3 length equals 16 residues. V was clipped by 3 bases and J by 2 bases, with 16 bases between them. The CDR3 bases are TGTGCCAGTAGTATTCCTCCGCAGGGCGGGAACTATGGCTACACCTTC. It is translated as CASSIPPQGGNYGYTF.

This chain joins TRBV2 and TRBJ2-7; TRBD1 aligns across 11 bases. CDR3 length: 14 amino acids. The V gene's germline CDR1 is SNHLY and CDR2 FYNNEI. The trim removed 6 bases at V and 3 bases at J, leaving 4 bases unmatched. CDR3 DNA sequence: TGTGCCAGCAGCCCGGGACAGGGGGACTACGAGCAGTACGTC. The encoded protein is CASSPGQGDYEQYV.

J is TRBJ2-7 and V is TRBV4-1; TRBD2 might be the D (5 bases). In germline, CDR1 is MGHRA, CDR2 YSYEKL. CDR3 length: 15 residues. The ends were cut back, 5 bases at V and 5 bases at J, with 19 bases in the middle. CDR3 sequence: CASSDGRTGMDEQYV. Written as DNA, the CDR3 is TGCGCCAGCAGCGACGGGCGAACGGGAATGGACGAGCAGTACGTC.

This clone came up a few times. The chain joins TRBV7-8 to TRBJ1-5; D is uncertain. The V gene's germline CDR1 is SGHVS and CDR2 FQNEAQ. With 2 bases removed from V and 6 bases from J, the gap between germline ends came to 11 bases. The length of the CDR3 is 14 residues. The CDR3 is CASSLQGPPQPQHF. The CDR3 DNA reads as TGTGCCAGCAGCTTACAAGGGCCTCCTCAGCCCCAGCATTTT.

In this sample, this clone turned up a few times. The V call is TRBV18, the J call TRBJ1-6; D gene unclear. The length of the CDR3 is 14 residues. CDR1 KGHSH and CDR2 LQKENI come from the germline V gene. Trimming left V 1 base short and J 9 bases short, with 10 bases between. CDR3 DNA: TGTGCCAGCTCACCACAGGGAGGTGGTTCACCCCTCCACTTT. It yields the protein CASSPQGGGSPLHF. The whole variable domain, remainder taken from reference TRBV18 and TRBJ1-6, is NAGVMQNPRHLVRRRGQEARLRCSPMKGHSHVYWYRQLPEEGLKFMVYLQKENIIDESGMPKERFSAEFPKEGPSILRIQQVVRGDSAAYFCASSPQGGGSPLHFGNGTRLTVT.

This chain links TRBV5-3 with TRBJ2-7; D gene uncertain. TRBV5-3 is sorted into the ORF group, with uncertain function. The CDR3 loop spans 15 amino acids. Trimming cost V 4 bases and J 3 bases, with 17 bases left between them. CDR3 sequence: CARSPATEIHYEQYV. The CDR3 coding sequence is TGTGCCAGAAGCCCCGCCACCGAAATTCACTACGAGCAGTACGTC.

CDR3 protein: CASSQVAFSGNTIYF. CDR3 coding DNA: TGTGCCAGCAGCCAAGTCGCTTTCTCTGGAAACACCATATATTTT. The chain joins TRBV3-1 (or the pseudogene TRBV3-2) to TRBJ1-3, with D hard to call. Trimming took 1 base from V and 0 from J, leaving 7 bases between them. CDR1 is LGHDT and CDR2 is YNNKEL in the germline V gene (reference sequence). This CDR3 contains 15 residues.